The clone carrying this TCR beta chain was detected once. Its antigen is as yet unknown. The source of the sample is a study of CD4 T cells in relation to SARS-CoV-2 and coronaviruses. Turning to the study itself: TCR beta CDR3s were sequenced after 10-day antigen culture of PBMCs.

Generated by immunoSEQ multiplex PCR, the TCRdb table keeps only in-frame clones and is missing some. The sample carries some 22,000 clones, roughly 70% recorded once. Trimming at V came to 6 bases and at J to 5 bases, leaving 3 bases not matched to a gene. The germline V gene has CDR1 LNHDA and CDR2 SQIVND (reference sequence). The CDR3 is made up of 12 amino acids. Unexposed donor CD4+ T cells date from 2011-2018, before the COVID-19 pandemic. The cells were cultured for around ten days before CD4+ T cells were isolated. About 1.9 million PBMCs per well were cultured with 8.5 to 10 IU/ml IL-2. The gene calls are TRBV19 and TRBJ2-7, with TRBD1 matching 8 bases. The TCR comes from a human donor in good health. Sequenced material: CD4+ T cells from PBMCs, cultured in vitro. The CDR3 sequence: CASRQGADEQYF. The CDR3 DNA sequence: TGTGCCAGTAGGCAGGGGGCTGACGAGCAGTACTTC.